These 8 T cell receptor beta chains were sequenced from one sample in a study of blood T cell repertoires in COVID-19. Sequencing was performed with immunoSEQ multiplex PCR; in TCRdb, only in-frame clones are kept and a portion is missing. The sample records 75,000 to 95,000 clones, about 71% being singletons. Specimen: peripheral blood. The receptors were sampled from a woman aged 60-75 years in a cohort sampled during active or convalescent COVID-19.

V usage is TRBV3-1 (or the pseudogene TRBV3-2) and J usage is TRBJ2-5; 7 bases map to TRBD1. Germline trimming cut 0 bases from V and 4 bases from J; bases unmatched to any gene: 2. The CDR3 runs 14 residues. CDR1 is LGHDT, CDR2 YNNKEL, per germline (reference sequence). DNA of the CDR3: TGTGCCAGCAGCCAAGATCCAGGGGGAGAGACCCAGTACTTC. This sequence encodes CASSQDPGGETQYF.

The chain is built from TRBV6-1 and TRBJ2-1, with TRBD1 matching 8 bases. V lost 1 base, J lost 4 bases, and 3 bases stayed unmatched. The CDR3 loop spans 15 amino acids. CDR1 and CDR2 from the germline V gene are MNHNS and SASEGT. This chain's CDR3 is CASSEGTGRYNEQFF. CDR3 sequence (DNA): TGTGCCAGCAGTGAAGGGACAGGGCGGTACAATGAGCAGTTCTTC.

The chain employs TRBV15 and TRBJ2-7; perhaps TRBD1 as D (5 bases). The CDR3 extends over 13 amino acids. Germline-derived CDR1 and CDR2 are LNHNV and YYDKDF (reference sequence). Trimming removed 4 bases at V and 2 bases at J, with 9 bases between. CDR3 protein: CATSTGWTYEQYF. The CDR3 DNA is TGTGCCACCAGCACAGGGTGGACCTACGAGCAGTACTTC.

The chain joins TRBV5-6 to TRBJ1-4, with 7 bases lining up with TRBD1. The CDR3 is made up of 14 amino acids. Per germline, CDR1 SGHDT and CDR2 YYEEEE. V lost 3 bases, J lost 8 bases, and 7 bases stayed unmatched. CDR3 residues: CASSYRDRWEKLFF. In DNA, the CDR3 is TGTGCCAGCAGCTACCGGGACAGATGGGAAAAACTGTTTTTT.

The rearrangement uses TRBV5-6 and TRBJ2-3, with a weak D call TRBD2 (6 bases). The germline V gene encodes CDR1 SGHDT and CDR2 YYEEEE. The CDR3 length is 15 residues. Trimming cost V 1 base and J 0 bases, with 9 bases left between them. The CDR3 nucleotides read TGTGCCAGCAGCTTGACGGGGGAGAGCACAGATACGCAGTATTTT. Encoded protein: CASSLTGESTDTQYF.

The rearrangement uses TRBV3-1 (or the pseudogene TRBV3-2) and TRBJ2-7; 7 bases agree with TRBD1. Unmatched junction bases numbered 7, after V lost 2 bases and J lost 3 bases. The germline V gene has CDR1 LGHDT and CDR2 YNNKEL (reference sequence). The CDR3 spans 15 residues. This chain's CDR3 is CASSQFRTGFYEQYF. The CDR3 DNA reads TGTGCCAGCAGCCAATTTAGGACAGGTTTCTACGAGCAGTACTTC.

The rearrangement uses TRBV30 and TRBJ1-1; a weak D match, TRBD1 (5 bases). The CDR3 consists of 18 residues. Germline lookup yields CDR1 GTSNPN and CDR2 SVGIG (reference sequence). Trimming pared 0 bases from V and 0 bases from J, leaving 20 bases between. CDR3 coding DNA: TGTGCCTGGAGTGTACAGCGGGGGGGACGACCTGTGAACACTGAAGCTTTCTTT. It is translated as CAWSVQRGGRPVNTEAFF. The variable domain in full, with the rest retrieved from reference TRBV30 and TRBJ1-1, is SQTIHQWPATLVQPVGSPLSLECTVEGTSNPNLYWYRQAAGRGLQLLFYSVGIGQISSEVPQNLSASRPQDRQFILSSKKLLLSDSGFYLCAWSVQRGGRPVNTEAFFGQGTRLTVV.

This clone came up a few times. The V call is TRBV9, the J call TRBJ1-2; D unclear. V lost 0 bases to trimming and J lost 5 bases, with 11 bases between them. The germline V gene has CDR1 SGDLS and CDR2 YYNGEE. This CDR3 contains 14 residues. The chain's CDR3 is CASSVAQLPYGYTF. CDR3 nucleotide sequence: TGTGCCAGCAGCGTAGCACAGTTACCTTATGGCTACACCTTC.